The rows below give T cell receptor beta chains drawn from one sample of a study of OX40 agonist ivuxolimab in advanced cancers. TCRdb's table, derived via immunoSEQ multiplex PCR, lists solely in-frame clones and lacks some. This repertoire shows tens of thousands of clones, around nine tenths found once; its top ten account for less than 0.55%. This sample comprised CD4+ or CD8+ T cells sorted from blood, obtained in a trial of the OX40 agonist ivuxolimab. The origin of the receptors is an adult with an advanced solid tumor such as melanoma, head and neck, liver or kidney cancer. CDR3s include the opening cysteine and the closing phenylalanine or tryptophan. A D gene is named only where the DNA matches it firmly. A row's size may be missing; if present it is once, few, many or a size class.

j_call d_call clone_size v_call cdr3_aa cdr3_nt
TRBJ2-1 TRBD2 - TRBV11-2 CASSSLAGGEQFF TGTGCCAGCAGCTCACTAGCGGGGGGTGAGCAGTTCTTC
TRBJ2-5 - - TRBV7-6 CASSSSGETQYF TGTGCCAGCAGCTCATCCGGAGAGACCCAGTACTTC
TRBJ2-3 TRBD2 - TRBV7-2 CASSHRLAGTDTQYF TGTGCCAGCAGCCACCGACTAGCGGGAACAGATACGCAGTATTTT
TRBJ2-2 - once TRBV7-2 CASSSYSGGELFF TGTGCCAGCAGCTCCTACTCCGGTGGGGAGCTGTTTTTT
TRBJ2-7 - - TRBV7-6 CASSLTDSTYEQYF TGTGCCAGCAGCTTAACCGACAGCACCTACGAGCAGTACTTC
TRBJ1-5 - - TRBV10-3 CAISDEGFQPQHF TGTGCCATCAGTGATGAGGGGTTTCAGCCCCAGCATTTT
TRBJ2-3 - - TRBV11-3 CASSLRRQGWADTQYF TGTGCCAGCAGCTTACGTCGGCAGGGGTGGGCAGATACGCAGTATTTT
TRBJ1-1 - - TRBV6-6 CASSYSGRTEAFF TGTGCCAGCAGTTATTCGGGGAGGACTGAAGCTTTCTTT
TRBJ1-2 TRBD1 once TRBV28 CASRGLGQIINYGYTF TGTGCCAGCAGGGGCCTGGGACAGATAATTAACTATGGCTACACCTTC
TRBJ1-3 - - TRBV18 CASSLGVPGSGNTIYF TGTGCCAGCTCACTGGGGGTCCCCGGCTCTGGAAACACCATATATTTT
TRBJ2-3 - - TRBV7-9 CASSLGSGRTDTQYF TGTGCCAGCAGCTTAGGTAGCGGCCGCACAGATACGCAGTATTTT
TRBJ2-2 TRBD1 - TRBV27 CASSFRGPRGELFF TGTGCCAGCAGCTTCAGGGGGCCGCGTGGGGAGCTGTTTTTT
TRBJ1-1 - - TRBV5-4 CASSLAAHMNTEAFF TGTGCCAGCAGCTTGGCGGCCCACATGAACACTGAAGCTTTCTTT
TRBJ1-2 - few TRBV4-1 CASSQGEQGPFYGYTF TGCGCCAGCAGCCAGGGAGAACAGGGTCCCTTTTATGGCTACACCTTC
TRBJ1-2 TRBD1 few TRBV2 CASSLTGTGTFYDYGYTF TGTGCCAGCAGCCTCACCGGGACAGGGACATTTTACGACTATGGCTACACCTTC
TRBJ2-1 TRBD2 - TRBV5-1 CASSRAGLADEQFF TGCGCCAGCAGCCGGGCTGGACTAGCCGATGAGCAGTTCTTC
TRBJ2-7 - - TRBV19 CASRNSYEQYF TGTGCCAGTAGGAACAGCTACGAGCAGTACTTC
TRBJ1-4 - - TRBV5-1 CASSFSGENEKLFF TGCGCCAGCAGCTTCTCAGGGGAGAATGAAAAACTGTTTTTT
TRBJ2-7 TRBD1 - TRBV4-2 CASSRTSLYSGTGDFSYEQYF TGTGCCAGCAGCCGTACGTCCCTCTACTCCGGGACAGGGGACTTCTCCTACGAGCAGTACTTC
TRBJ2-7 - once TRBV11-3 CASSQTSMGEQYF TGTGCCAGCAGCCAGACTAGTATGGGCGAGCAGTACTTC
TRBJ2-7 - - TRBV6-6 CASSGDGLGVYEQYF TGTGCCAGCAGTGGAGACGGGTTAGGGGTCTACGAGCAGTACTTC
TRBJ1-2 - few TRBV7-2 CASSLGPTYGYTF TGTGCCAGCAGCTTAGGACCTACCTATGGCTACACCTTC
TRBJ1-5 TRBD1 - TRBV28 CASSETGGIKPQHF TGTGCCAGCAGTGAAACAGGGGGCATCAAACCCCAGCATTTT
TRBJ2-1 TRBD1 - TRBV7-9 CASSSPRTGGFNEQFF TGTGCCAGCAGCTCCCCCCGGACAGGGGGCTTCAATGAGCAGTTCTTC
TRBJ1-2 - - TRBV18 CASSLKGGHGYTF TGTGCCAGCTCACTGAAGGGGGGGCACGGCTACACCTTC
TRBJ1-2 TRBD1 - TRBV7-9 CASSPQWTGQYGYTF TGTGCCAGCAGCCCCCAGTGGACAGGGCAGTATGGCTACACCTTC
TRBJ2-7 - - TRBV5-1 CASSLNSYEQYF TGCGCCAGCAGTCTTAACTCCTACGAGCAGTACTTC
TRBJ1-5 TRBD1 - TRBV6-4 CASSPGGSNQPQHF TGTGCCAGCAGCCCAGGGGGGAGCAATCAGCCCCAGCATTTT
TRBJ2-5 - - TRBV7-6 CASSFPAFQETQYF TGTGCCAGCAGCTTTCCGGCTTTTCAAGAGACCCAGTACTTC
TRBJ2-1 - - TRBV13 CASRLWSLGYNEQFF TGTGCCAGCAGACTGTGGAGCCTGGGGTACAATGAGCAGTTCTTC
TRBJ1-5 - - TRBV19 CASSPTGGSNQPQHF TGTGCCAGTAGCCCGACAGGTGGCAGCAATCAGCCCCAGCATTTT
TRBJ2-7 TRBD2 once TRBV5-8 CASSLSLAGTYEQYF TGTGCCAGCAGCTTGTCACTAGCGGGAACCTACGAGCAGTACTTC
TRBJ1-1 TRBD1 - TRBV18 CASSPRDRQYNEAFF TGTGCCAGCTCACCGAGGGACAGACAATATAATGAAGCTTTCTTT
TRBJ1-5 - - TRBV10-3 CAISVENTDQPQHF TGTGCCATCAGTGTAGAAAATACCGATCAGCCCCAGCATTTT
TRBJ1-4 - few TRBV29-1 CSVGQLNEKLFF TGCAGCGTTGGTCAGCTTAATGAAAAACTGTTTTTT
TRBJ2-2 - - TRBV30 CAWSTNTGELFF TGTGCCTGGAGTACCAACACCGGGGAGCTGTTTTTT
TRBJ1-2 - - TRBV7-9 CASSLQTGDEGYTF TGTGCCAGCAGCCTCCAGACAGGCGATGAAGGCTACACCTTC
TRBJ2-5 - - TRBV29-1 CSVAGGAETQYF TGCAGCGTTGCGGGGGGCGCAGAGACCCAGTACTTC
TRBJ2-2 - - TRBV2 CASRPGTPYTGELFF TGTGCCAGCAGACCCGGGACACCTTACACCGGGGAGCTGTTTTTT
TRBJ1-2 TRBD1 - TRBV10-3 CAISEFTGDYGYTF TGTGCCATCAGTGAGTTTACAGGGGATTATGGCTACACCTTC
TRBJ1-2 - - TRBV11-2 CASSLGTDYGYTF TGTGCCAGCAGCTTAGGGACAGACTATGGCTACACCTTC